A single sample is the source of the 8 T cell receptor beta chains below, sequenced in a study of spatial heterogeneity in lung cancer. Time point described: blood at routine non-recurrence follow-up after resection. One entry per CDR3 protein results from TCRdb running MiXCR on the 5' RACE reads. The sample includes some 32,000 distinct CDR3 sequences, more than 9% of them seen just once. Material: PBMCs, obtained at follow-up. The receptors come from a female donor with early-stage non-small cell lung cancer.

This clonotype was seen a few times. The gene calls are TRBV28 and TRBJ1-5, with D perhaps TRBD1 (6 bases). V was trimmed by 5 bases and J by 8 bases, leaving 16 bases between them. The CDR3 has 14 amino acids. The germline CDR1 and CDR2 sequences are MDHEN and SYDVKM. The CDR3 sequence is CASSRTGYNEPQHF. CDR3 sequence (DNA): TGTGCCAGCAGTCGTACAGGGTATAACGAGCCCCAGCATTTT.

In its sample, this clonotype was seen many times. The J gene is TRBJ1-1, the V gene TRBV28; D is ambiguous. The CDR3 runs 11 residues. V dropped 6 bases and J dropped 12 bases, with 14 bases sitting between them. Per the germline V gene, CDR1 is MDHEN and CDR2 is SYDVKM. The CDR3 DNA reads as TGTGCCAGCAGCACTGGGTTGGGAACTTTCTTT. This sequence encodes CASSTGLGTFF.

This clonotype showed up just a few times. V usage is TRBV20-1 and J usage is TRBJ1-3; TRBD1 agrees at 11 bases. CDR1 is DFQATT, CDR2 SNEGSKA, per germline (reference sequence). Germline trimming cut 6 bases from V and 4 bases from J; bases unmatched to any gene: 5. This CDR3 contains 14 residues. The CDR3 DNA sequence: TGCAGTGCCTCGGACAGGGGGCTCGGAAACACCATATATTTT. Translation gives CSASDRGLGNTIYF.

There are many counts of this clonotype. The chain has TRBV4-2 and TRBJ2-3, with TRBD1 matching 7 bases. CDR3 length equals 16 residues. CDR1 is LGHNA, CDR2 YNFKEQ, per germline. V was pared by 1 base and J by 5 bases, with 9 bases of the junction left unmatched. The CDR3 sequence is CASSQVLGQREDTQYF. The CDR3 DNA sequence: TGTGCCAGCAGCCAAGTACTGGGACAGCGAGAAGATACGCAGTATTTT.

This clonotype was observed many times. CDR3 region: CASSRPEGSAYEQYF. The DNA for the CDR3 is TGTGCCAGCAGTCGACCGGAGGGGAGTGCCTACGAGCAGTACTTC. The chain joins TRBV6-5 to TRBJ2-7; D is possibly TRBD2 (6 bases). Trimming removed 5 bases from V and 2 bases from J, with 16 bases in between. The CDR3 runs 15 residues. Germline V gene lookup returns CDR1 MNHEY and CDR2 SVGAGI.

This clonotype has only a few counts. This chain links TRBV7-9 with TRBJ2-7; D is unclear. V lost 5 bases and J lost 4, with 12 bases in between. Germline-derived CDR1 and CDR2 are SEHNR and FQNEAQ (reference sequence). The CDR3 extends over 13 amino acids. The CDR3 bases are TGTGCCAGCAGCCCCTTTAACCAGTACGAGCAGTACTTC. Translated, it gives CASSPFNQYEQYF.

The sample holds many counts of this clonotype. The V gene is TRBV3-1, the J gene TRBJ2-3, with 9 bases aligning to TRBD1. Per the germline V gene, CDR1 is LGHDT and CDR2 is YNNKEL (reference sequence). The CDR3 extends over 16 amino acids. The ends lost 0 bases at V and 0 bases at J; junction bases unmatched: 1. The DNA of the CDR3 is TGTGCCAGCAGCCAAGAGGGGACAGGGAGCACAGATACGCAGTATTTT. Its protein product is CASSQEGTGSTDTQYF.

This clonotype showed up just a few times. This sequence joins TRBV12-3 or TRBV12-4 and TRBJ2-6, with D perhaps matching TRBD1 or TRBD2 (5 bases each). The V end was cut by 5 bases, the J end by 3 bases, with 11 bases between. There are 15 residues in the CDR3. CDR3 nucleotides: TGTGCCAGCAGTCTCGGGGCGCATGGGGCCAACGTCCTGACTTTC. It codes for CASSLGAHGANVLTF.